This T cell receptor (beta chain) was sequenced in a study of early T cells in non-severe SARS-CoV-2 infection. Across the whole study: Unpaired chains resulted from sequencing bulk RNA of unsorted whole blood.

Study-wide points: Matches to VDJdb favored anti-spike CD8 responses and missed private and CD4 specificities.

The CDR3 has 17 amino acids. The germline V gene encodes CDR1 SGHAT and CDR2 FQNNGV. The ends lost 4 bases at V and 8 bases at J; junction bases unmatched: 12. Attached unique molecular identifiers marked individual cDNA molecules. TCRdb called the 5' RACE reads again in MiXCR, with one record for every CDR3 protein. The sample has 65,000 to 95,000 distinct CDR3 sequences; 8.5% to 10% are singletons. The sample holds many counts of this clonotype. What it binds is unknown. The genes are TRBV11-2 and TRBJ2-1; the match to TRBD2 covers 12 bases. Sample: whole blood. This receptor was obtained from an adult who was a healthcare worker with PCR-confirmed SARS-CoV-2 infection or an uninfected control (not recorded which). The CDR3 loop is CASSSGLAGPTGDEQFF. The CDR3 nucleotides are TGTGCCAGCAGCTCCGGACTAGCGGGACCCACGGGGGATGAGCAGTTCTTC.